This TCR beta chain was obtained from a study of tumor-infiltrating lymphocytes in primary liver carcinoma. Whole-study findings and limits: It was in tumors, not blood, that the top-250-clone fraction was significantly higher (p = 0.039). Found in all five tumor regions were only about 7-24% of top clones. Between tumor regions, pairs overlapped more than tumor-adjacent and tumor-blood pairs did.

This clonotype has just one count. Its antigen is unknown. As the CDR3 is not closed by the conserved phenylalanine or tryptophan, this likely results from a read error. No DNA is shown, since the ends of the CDR3 on it are uncertain; the CDR3 is the one TCRdb lists. The authors made TCR beta cDNA from around 500 ng total RNA with a constant-region primer. Investigators got TCR beta libraries out of three nested multiplex PCR rounds, done with slightly modified ARM-PCR. Rounds one and two of PCR, each of about 10 cycles, were primed with TRBV1-TRBV30 forward primers and a C-beta reverse primer. TCRdb re-called the multiplex PCR reads with MiXCR, one entry per CDR3 protein. The sample has roughly 120,000 distinct CDR3 sequences, roughly three fifths seen once. The germline gives CDR1 SGHAT, CDR2 FQNNGV. The CDR3 totals 15 residues, both ends included. Extraction of RNA together with DNA used about 18-31 mg of unsorted bulk tissue.

This TCR derives from a woman aged 55-69 years with primary liver carcinoma and hepatitis B virus infection. The specimen was liver tumor tissue from sampling region 3. Subset noted: tumor region T3, left-lateral pole. V gene TRBV11-2 combines with J gene TRBJ2-1; the listed D gene, TRBD2, was not tested against the DNA. The CDR3 here is CASSTTSGRTNELFL.